A selection of T cell receptor beta chains follows, all from one sample in a study of blood T cells in healthy people across ages. TCRdb redid the calling of the 5' RACE reads with MiXCR, one entry per CDR3 protein. The repertoire holds roughly 700,000 distinct CDR3 sequences, with 32% as singletons. Sequencing was performed on blood. All receptors derive from a woman aged 80 or over in good health. Both conserved end residues are part of each CDR3. D genes are given only for firm matches. Expanded clones are given a class, and other clones once, few, many or no size at all.

V gene: TRBV20-1
clone size: many
D gene: .
J gene: TRBJ2-1
CDR3 DNA: TGCAGTGCTAGAGCAGGGGCGTTGGGTGAGCAGTTCTTC
CDR3 protein: CSARAGALGEQFF

V gene: TRBV5-6
clone size: many
D gene: .
J gene: TRBJ2-7
CDR3 DNA: TGTGCCAGCAGCTTAGGACAGGACTACTACGAGCAGTACTTC
CDR3 protein: CASSLGQDYYEQYF

V gene: TRBV4-3
clone size: few
D gene: TRBD1
J gene: TRBJ1-6
CDR3 DNA: TGCGCCAGCAGCCAGACCTTGCCGGGGACAGGGGCCCCTAGCTCCTATAATTCACCCCTCCACTTT
CDR3 protein: CASSQTLPGTGAPSSYNSPLHF

V gene: TRBV7-3
clone size: .
D gene: .
J gene: TRBJ2-5
CDR3 DNA: TGTGCCAGCAGCTTAACTAGCGGAATCTACAATAAGCAGTACTTC
CDR3 protein: CASSLTSGIYNKQYF

V gene: TRBV12-3/TRBV12-4
clone size: many
D gene: TRBD1
J gene: TRBJ2-7
CDR3 DNA: TGTGCCAGCAGCAACAGGGGGAGGAACGAGCAGTACTTC
CDR3 protein: CASSNRGRNEQYF

V gene: TRBV18
clone size: .
D gene: TRBD1
J gene: TRBJ2-5
CDR3 DNA: TGTGCCAGCTCACCACCGGCAGGACAGGGTTGGGAGACCCAGTACTTC
CDR3 protein: CASSPPAGQGWETQYF

V gene: TRBV7-9
clone size: many
D gene: TRBD2
J gene: TRBJ2-1
CDR3 DNA: TGTGCCAGCAGCTTAGAAGGCGGGGGGGCCTACAATGAGCAGTTCTTC
CDR3 protein: CASSLEGGGAYNEQFF

V gene: TRBV5-1
clone size: many
D gene: .
J gene: TRBJ2-5
CDR3 DNA: TGCGCCAGCAGTACGAGGCCCGGGTACCAAGAGACCCAGTACTTC
CDR3 protein: CASSTRPGYQETQYF

V gene: TRBV6-1
clone size: many
D gene: .
J gene: TRBJ1-5
CDR3 DNA: TGTGCCAGCAGTGAAGCTAGGGGTGCCAATCAGCCCCAGCATTTT
CDR3 protein: CASSEARGANQPQHF

V gene: TRBV10-3
clone size: many
D gene: TRBD2
J gene: TRBJ2-5
CDR3 DNA: TGTGCCATCAGTGCTAGCGGGAAGGAAGAGACCCAGTACTTC
CDR3 protein: CAISASGKEETQYF

V gene: TRBV6-2/TRBV6-3
clone size: once
D gene: .
J gene: TRBJ2-7
CDR3 DNA: TGTGCCGGCAAATACCAACTCTACGAGCAGTACTTC
CDR3 protein: CAGKYQLYEQYF

V gene: TRBV15
clone size: many
D gene: .
J gene: TRBJ2-7
CDR3 DNA: TGTGCCACCCACCAGGGGCTCACGTCCTCAGCCGAGCAGTACTTC
CDR3 protein: CATHQGLTSSAEQYF

V gene: TRBV27
clone size: many
D gene: TRBD1
J gene: TRBJ1-5
CDR3 DNA: TGTGCCAGCAGGCGGACAGGGTCCAATCAGCCCCAGCATTTT
CDR3 protein: CASRRTGSNQPQHF

V gene: TRBV30
clone size: few
D gene: .
J gene: TRBJ2-1
CDR3 DNA: TGTGCCTGGGGGCTACGGGAGCAGTTCTTC
CDR3 protein: CAWGLREQFF

V gene: TRBV5-1
clone size: .
D gene: .
J gene: TRBJ1-1
CDR3 DNA: TGCGCCAGCAGCCCGACAGTGATCATGAACACTGAAGCTTTCTTT
CDR3 protein: CASSPTVIMNTEAFF

V gene: TRBV5-4
clone size: many
D gene: .
J gene: TRBJ2-3
CDR3 DNA: TGTGCCAGCAGTCCTCCGGGACTAGATACGCAGTATTTT
CDR3 protein: CASSPPGLDTQYF

V gene: TRBV6-2/TRBV6-3
clone size: many
D gene: .
J gene: TRBJ2-7
CDR3 DNA: TGTGCCAGCTCGACAGTTTACGAGCAGTACTTC
CDR3 protein: CASSTVYEQYF

V gene: TRBV30
clone size: .
D gene: TRBD2
J gene: TRBJ2-2
CDR3 DNA: TGTGCCTCGAATGACGGGGGGATCACCGGGGAGCTGTTTTTT
CDR3 protein: CASNDGGITGELFF

V gene: TRBV20-1
clone size: many
D gene: TRBD2
J gene: TRBJ2-5
CDR3 DNA: TGCAGTGCTAGAGATCCCCAGCGGGGGTCCCAAGAGACCCAGTACTTC
CDR3 protein: CSARDPQRGSQETQYF

V gene: TRBV12-3/TRBV12-4
clone size: .
D gene: .
J gene: TRBJ2-1
CDR3 DNA: TGTGCCAGCAGCTCAACAGGGAGACGGGAGCAGTTCTTC
CDR3 protein: CASSSTGRREQFF

V gene: TRBV20-1
clone size: few
D gene: TRBD2
J gene: TRBJ2-1
CDR3 DNA: TGCAGTGCTAGAGATTCCGCCCTAGCGGGAGACGTTGAGCAGTTCTTC
CDR3 protein: CSARDSALAGDVEQFF

V gene: TRBV20-1
clone size: many
D gene: TRBD1
J gene: TRBJ2-7
CDR3 DNA: TGCAGTGCCCTACGGACAGGGACTTTTGAGCAGTACTTC
CDR3 protein: CSALRTGTFEQYF

V gene: TRBV12-3/TRBV12-4
clone size: many
D gene: .
J gene: TRBJ1-2
CDR3 DNA: TGTGCCAGCAGTTCGGGACACCCCGGAGGGGGCTACACCTTC
CDR3 protein: CASSSGHPGGGYTF

V gene: TRBV25-1
clone size: .
D gene: TRBD2
J gene: TRBJ2-1
CDR3 DNA: TGTGCCAGCAGTGAATACCTAGCGGGCAATGAGCAGTTCTTC
CDR3 protein: CASSEYLAGNEQFF

V gene: TRBV28
clone size: few
D gene: .
J gene: TRBJ1-1
CDR3 DNA: TGTGCCAGCAGTTTTAAACGCAGGGGTGTAATTGGCACTGAAGCTTTCTTT
CDR3 protein: CASSFKRRGVIGTEAFF

V gene: TRBV18
clone size: .
D gene: .
J gene: TRBJ2-7
CDR3 DNA: TGTGCCAGCTCACTCGAGCGGAGGGGGGCCTCCTACGAGCAGTACTTC
CDR3 protein: CASSLERRGASYEQYF

V gene: TRBV7-9
clone size: few
D gene: .
J gene: TRBJ1-1
CDR3 DNA: TGTGCCAGCAGCTTCACCTACACTGAAGCTTTCTTT
CDR3 protein: CASSFTYTEAFF

V gene: TRBV29-1
clone size: .
D gene: .
J gene: TRBJ1-1
CDR3 DNA: TGCAGCGTTGCTTATTCTGGGACCCTTGAAGCTTTCTTT
CDR3 protein: CSVAYSGTLEAFF

V gene: TRBV4-2
clone size: many
D gene: .
J gene: TRBJ1-2
CDR3 DNA: TGTGCCAGCAGCCAAGATCCTCGGAGGGGCTACACCTTC
CDR3 protein: CASSQDPRRGYTF

V gene: TRBV28
clone size: few
D gene: .
J gene: TRBJ1-5
CDR3 DNA: TGTGCCAGCAGTTTTGGCGGGGCACTGGGGCAGCATTTT
CDR3 protein: CASSFGGALGQHF

V gene: TRBV21-1
clone size: many
D gene: .
J gene: TRBJ2-6
CDR3 DNA: TGTGCCCTCACGGACCGTCCCTCTGGGGCCAACGTCCTGACTTTC
CDR3 protein: CALTDRPSGANVLTF

V gene: TRBV11-1
clone size: many
D gene: .
J gene: TRBJ2-1
CDR3 DNA: TGTGCCAGCAGCAGGGGGGCTAGCGGCTACAATGAGCAGTTCTTC
CDR3 protein: CASSRGASGYNEQFF

V gene: TRBV6-6
clone size: many
D gene: TRBD1
J gene: TRBJ1-1
CDR3 DNA: TGTGCCAGCAGGGGTACAGGGGTTACTGAAGCTTTCTTT
CDR3 protein: CASRGTGVTEAFF

V gene: TRBV29-1
clone size: many
D gene: TRBD1
J gene: TRBJ2-7
CDR3 DNA: TGCAGCGTTGAATCACAGGGGCAAGAGCAGTACTTC
CDR3 protein: CSVESQGQEQYF

V gene: TRBV9
clone size: .
D gene: .
J gene: TRBJ1-2
CDR3 DNA: TGTGCCAGCAGCCCCCGGGTGGTGAGGGGTGCGGGAGGTGGCTACACCTTC
CDR3 protein: CASSPRVVRGAGGGYTF

V gene: TRBV27
clone size: many
D gene: .
J gene: TRBJ2-3
CDR3 DNA: TGTGCCAGCAGTTTTCGGACAGGCACAGATACGCAGTATTTT
CDR3 protein: CASSFRTGTDTQYF

V gene: TRBV25-1
clone size: many
D gene: .
J gene: TRBJ2-7
CDR3 DNA: TGTGCCAGCAGTGAACTCCCACCCGGGGAGCAGTACTTC
CDR3 protein: CASSELPPGEQYF

V gene: TRBV5-5
clone size: many
D gene: TRBD1
J gene: TRBJ2-7
CDR3 DNA: TGTGCCAGCAGCTATGGACAGGGGGTCTACGAGCAGTACTTC
CDR3 protein: CASSYGQGVYEQYF

V gene: TRBV6-2/TRBV6-3
clone size: many
D gene: .
J gene: TRBJ1-2
CDR3 DNA: TGTGCCAGCAGTTACCTGCATGGGGCCACAGCTAACTATGGCTACACCTTC
CDR3 protein: CASSYLHGATANYGYTF

V gene: TRBV7-9
clone size: many
D gene: .
J gene: TRBJ2-5
CDR3 DNA: TGTGCCAGCAGCCTCCGAGGGCGGCGACAGTCGGAGACCCAGTACTTC
CDR3 protein: CASSLRGRRQSETQYF

V gene: TRBV3-1
clone size: .
D gene: .
J gene: TRBJ1-4
CDR3 DNA: TGTGCCAGCAGCGGTCAAGTTGCAACTAATGAAAAACTGTTTTTT
CDR3 protein: CASSGQVATNEKLFF

V gene: TRBV2
clone size: many
D gene: TRBD1
J gene: TRBJ1-2
CDR3 DNA: TGTGCCAGCACCGGGACAGGGAGAGTAGGCTACACCTTC
CDR3 protein: CASTGTGRVGYTF

V gene: TRBV5-1
clone size: once
D gene: .
J gene: TRBJ2-7
CDR3 DNA: TGCGCCAGCAGTCCGGGACATACTACTTCCTACGAGCAGTACTTC
CDR3 protein: CASSPGHTTSYEQYF

V gene: TRBV7-8
clone size: .
D gene: .
J gene: TRBJ2-5
CDR3 DNA: TGTGCCAGCAGCTCAGACCGGACAGCTCGGGGTCAGGAGACCCAGTACTTC
CDR3 protein: CASSSDRTARGQETQYF

V gene: TRBV6-5
clone size: few
D gene: .
J gene: TRBJ1-1
CDR3 DNA: TGTGCCAGCAGTTACAAGGGGACTGAAGCTTTCTTT
CDR3 protein: CASSYKGTEAFF

V gene: TRBV9
clone size: .
D gene: TRBD2
J gene: TRBJ2-2
CDR3 DNA: TGTGCCAGCAGCCCAGCGGGGGCTAACACCGGGGAGCTGTTTTTT
CDR3 protein: CASSPAGANTGELFF

V gene: TRBV20-1
clone size: many
D gene: TRBD2
J gene: TRBJ2-1
CDR3 DNA: TGCAGTGCTAGAAAGCGGGATTCTTACAATGAGCAGTTCTTC
CDR3 protein: CSARKRDSYNEQFF

V gene: TRBV20-1
clone size: .
D gene: .
J gene: TRBJ2-7
CDR3 DNA: TGCAGTGCTAGAGATCGGGACGGGACTTGGATCCACGAGCAGTACTTC
CDR3 protein: CSARDRDGTWIHEQYF